This T cell receptor beta chain was identified during a study of blood T cell repertoires in COVID-19. Study in general: There were acute and convalescent COVID-19 samples, and they came from the United States, Italy and Spain. In each case, the material was cDNA or gDNA derived from T cells, B-cell-depleted T cells, or PBMCs.

Authors' methods: Amplification of reference gene primers provided the estimated nucleated cell counts. Sequencing was performed with immunoSEQ multiplex PCR; in TCRdb, only in-frame clones are kept and a portion is missing. D and trimming were read from the DNA, whereas the V and J calls and clone size are those reported in that table. The sample has 210,000 or so clones, less than 90% seen once; the top ten hold 15% to 20%. This TCR was sampled from a woman older than 75 with active or convalescent COVID-19. The sequencing input was peripheral blood.

The CDR3 DNA reads TGTGCCAGCAAAGGGGCAGACCCCGGGGAGCTGTTTTTT. Its protein is CASKGADPGELFF. V is TRBV7-3 and J is TRBJ2-2, with a weak D call TRBD1 (5 bases). The CDR3 spans 13 residues. CDR1 and CDR2 (germline): SGHTA, FQGTGA. The V end lost 7 bases, the J end lost 6 bases, and 12 bases lay between the germline ends.